The present T cell receptor beta chain was sequenced within a study of T-cell reconstitution after alpha-beta-depleted transplantation in children. Study-level findings and limits: T-cell counts and diversity at one year post-transplant came mainly from newly produced T cells.

This clonotype has only a few counts. Antigen unknown. Using unique molecular identifiers, the investigators prepared the TCRbeta library. A single record per CDR3 protein comes from TCRdb applying MiXCR to the PCR reads. This table has 95,000 to 150,000 distinct CDR3 sequences, 23% appearing once. Germline lookup yields CDR1 DFQATT and CDR2 SNEGSKA (reference sequence). The CDR3 length is 15 residues. With 2 bases clipped from V and 6 bases from J, the junction kept 9 bases outside the gene matches. The clonotype comes from a male patient aged 2-10 years who had a stem cell transplant for chronic granulomatous disease, so the T cells may come from the graft donor. The specimen comprised PBMCs, mostly from graft donor cells, sampled 180 days after TCRalphabeta/CD19-depleted stem cell transplant. The J gene is TRBJ1-5, the V gene TRBV20-1; 8 nucleotides align to TRBD1. CDR3 sequence (DNA): TGCAGTGCTAGACAAAACAGGGGGGCAGGTCAGCCCCAGCATTTT. It encodes CSARQNRGAGQPQHF.